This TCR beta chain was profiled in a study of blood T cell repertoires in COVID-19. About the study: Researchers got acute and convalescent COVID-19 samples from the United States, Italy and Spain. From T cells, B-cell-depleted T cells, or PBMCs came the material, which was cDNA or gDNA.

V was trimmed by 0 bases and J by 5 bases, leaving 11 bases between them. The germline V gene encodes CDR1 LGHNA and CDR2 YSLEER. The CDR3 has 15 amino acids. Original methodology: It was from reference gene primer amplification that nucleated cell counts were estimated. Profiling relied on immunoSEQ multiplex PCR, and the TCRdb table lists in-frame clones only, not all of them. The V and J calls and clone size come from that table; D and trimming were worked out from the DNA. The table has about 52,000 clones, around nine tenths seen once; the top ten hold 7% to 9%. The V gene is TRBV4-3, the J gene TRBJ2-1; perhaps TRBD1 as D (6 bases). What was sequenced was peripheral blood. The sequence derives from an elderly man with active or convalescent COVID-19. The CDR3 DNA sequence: TGCGCCAGCAGCCAAGACGGACAGAAGGACAATGAGCAGTTCTTC. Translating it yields CASSQDGQKDNEQFF.